What follows are 14 T cell receptor beta chains derived from one specimen sequenced in a study of blood T cell repertoires in COVID-19 (dated by TCRdb to the early 2020s). The library was obtained by the immunoSEQ multiplex PCR assay. Sourced from immuneACCESS, this table was stored by TCRdb with only in-frame sequences that have V and J called. A share of the clones is absent; for the studies checked, an unresolved V gene accounts for under half, and the remainder has no known explanation. Present in this sample are approximately 120,000 clones, 83% of which were seen just once. About 20% of the sample is in the top ten clones. Sequencing was performed on peripheral blood. The origin of the receptors is a woman in her fifties or sixties with acute or convalescent COVID-19.

By frequency in the sample, this clone is medium-sized. The gene calls are TRBV6-6 and TRBJ1-3; D unclear. V lost 6 bases and J 0 bases, leaving 12 bases between the germline ends. The CDR3 consists of 15 residues. CDR1 is MNHNY, CDR2 SVGAGI, per germline (reference sequence). CDR3 protein: CASRMDGNSGNTIYF. As DNA, the CDR3 is TGTGCCAGCAGGATGGACGGGAACTCTGGAAACACCATATATTTT.

The V gene is TRBV7-2, the J gene TRBJ2-7; D unclear. This CDR3 is built from 14 residues. Germline V CDR1 and CDR2: SGHTA, FQGNSA. The V end lost 4 bases, the J end lost 6 bases, and 16 bases lay between the germline ends. The chain's CDR3 is CASSSPRGFVEQYF. For the CDR3, the DNA is TGTGCCAGCAGCTCCCCCCGCGGCTTCGTCGAGCAGTACTTC. Based on the CDR3 plus reference TRBV7-2 and TRBJ2-7, the full variable domain is GAGVSQSPSNKVTEKGKDVELRCDPISGHTALYWYRQSLGQGLEFLIYFQGNSAPDKSGLPSDRFSAERTGGSVSTLTIQRTQQEDSAVYLCASSSPRGFVEQYFGPGTRLTVT.

The rearrangement uses TRBV7-8 and TRBJ2-3; 7 bases fit TRBD1. J was trimmed by 0 bases and V by 7 bases; bases with no gene match: 7. The CDR3 has 15 residues. Germline V gene sequence: CDR1 SGHVS, CDR2 FQNEAQ. CDR3 sequence (DNA): TGTGCCAGCACCAGAACAGGGGCGAGCACAGATACGCAGTATTTT. Its translation is CASTRTGASTDTQYF.

This clone turned up a few times. V gene TRBV7-2 combines with J gene TRBJ2-1, with TRBD2 matching 8 bases. Germline V gene lookup returns CDR1 SGHTA and CDR2 FQGNSA. The CDR3 runs to 13 residues. J gave up 9 bases and V 5 bases, and 6 bases lay outside the gene matches. CDR3 in amino acids: CASSNFAGGEQFF. The CDR3 bases are TGTGCCAGCAGCAACTTCGCGGGGGGTGAGCAGTTCTTC. Full variable domain (remainder filled in from reference TRBV7-2 and TRBJ2-1): GAGVSQSPSNKVTEKGKDVELRCDPISGHTALYWYRQSLGQGLEFLIYFQGNSAPDKSGLPSDRFSAERTGGSVSTLTIQRTQQEDSAVYLCASSNFAGGEQFFGPGTRLTVL.

V usage is TRBV28 and J usage is TRBJ1-1, with TRBD1 as a possible D gene (5 bases). This CDR3 has 13 residues. Trimming removed 2 bases at V and 9 bases at J, with 13 bases between. Germline V lookup: CDR1 MDHEN, CDR2 SYDVKM. This chain's CDR3 is CASSLPGGVKAFF. The CDR3, as DNA: TGTGCCAGCAGTTTACCCGGGGGGGTGAAAGCTTTCTTT.

This clone was seen just once. This chain joins TRBV18 and TRBJ1-2, with 8 bases identical to TRBD1. This CDR3 contains 13 residues. The V gene's germline CDR1 is KGHSH and CDR2 LQKENI. Trimming took 6 bases from V and 10 from J; bases not matched to a gene: 10. CDR3 DNA sequence: TGTGCCAGCTCCCCGCCAGGGGGCCAGATCTACACCTTC. This sequence encodes CASSPPGGQIYTF.

The rearrangement joins TRBV2 to TRBJ2-2; 8 bases fit TRBD1. The CDR3 is 15 residues long. Looked up from germline, CDR1 is SNHLY and CDR2 is FYNNEI. Germline trimming cut 7 bases from V and 1 base from J; bases unmatched to any gene: 5. In DNA form, the CDR3 reads TGTGCCAGCACCCCTGGACAGGGGAACACCGGGGAGCTGTTTTTT. This translates into CASTPGQGNTGELFF.

CDR3 sequence reads: CASSQELGHTDTQYF. In DNA form, the CDR3 reads TGTGCCAGCAGCCAAGAGTTGGGGCACACAGATACGCAGTATTTT. This chain connects TRBV3-1 (or the pseudogene TRBV3-2) to TRBJ2-3; D is perhaps TRBD1 (5 bases). Germline assignment: CDR1 LGHDT and CDR2 YNNKEL (reference sequence). The V end lost 0 bases, the J end lost 2 bases, and 9 bases lay between the germline ends. The CDR3 totals 15 residues.

The chain recombines TRBV5-1 with TRBJ1-2; D uncertain. Trimming took 4 bases from V and 7 from J, leaving 17 bases between them. The CDR3 extends over 14 amino acids. CDR1 is SGHRS, CDR2 YFSETQ, per germline. CDR3 DNA: TGCGCCAGCAGCCCGGGGTCAGGCCCGGGTGGCTACACCTTC. Residues: CASSPGSGPGGYTF.

CDR3 residues: CAWSPGDPSPLHF. CDR3 in DNA: TGTGCCTGGTCGCCAGGGGATCCTTCACCCCTCCACTTT. The J gene is TRBJ1-6, the V gene TRBV30; tentatively, D is TRBD1 (6 bases). V gave up 5 bases and J gave up 9 bases, with 14 bases separating them. The CDR3 spans 13 residues. CDR1 is GTSNPN, CDR2 SVGIG, per germline (reference sequence).

The rearrangement links TRBV7-9 to TRBJ2-7, with D perhaps matching TRBD2 (5 bases). This CDR3 has 13 amino acids. Germline CDR1 reads SEHNR; CDR2 reads FQNEAQ (reference sequence). The ends were cut back, 2 bases at V and 5 bases at J, with 10 bases in the middle. CDR3: CASSLNTRDEQYF. CDR3 sequence (DNA): TGTGCCAGCAGCTTAAATACTAGGGACGAGCAGTACTTC.

The chain uses TRBV7-2 and TRBJ2-5; D is possibly TRBD2 (6 bases). The V gene's germline CDR1 is SGHTA and CDR2 FQGNSA. Trimming pared 1 base from V and 1 base from J, leaving 7 bases between. This CDR3 is 14 amino acids long. The DNA for the CDR3 is TGTGCCAGCAGCTTAGGGACTATCCAAGAGACCCAGTACTTC. This sequence encodes CASSLGTIQETQYF. Complete variable domain (other parts from reference TRBV7-2 and TRBJ2-5): GAGVSQSPSNKVTEKGKDVELRCDPISGHTALYWYRQSLGQGLEFLIYFQGNSAPDKSGLPSDRFSAERTGGSVSTLTIQRTQQEDSAVYLCASSLGTIQETQYFGPGTRLLVL.

The chain joins TRBV2 to TRBJ1-2, with 8 bases aligning to TRBD1. J lost 2 bases, V lost 6 bases, and 5 bases had no gene match. Looked up from germline, CDR1 is SNHLY and CDR2 is FYNNEI. CDR3 length: 14 amino acids. CDR3 DNA: TGTGCCAGCAGCCCCAGGGGGCTGAACTATGGCTACACCTTC. Translating it yields CASSPRGLNYGYTF.

The chain recombines TRBV28 with TRBJ2-5, with D uncertain. Germline V gives CDR1 MDHEN, CDR2 SYDVKM. The CDR3 spans 11 residues. V dropped 2 bases and J dropped 7 bases, with 5 bases sitting between them. The CDR3, as DNA: TGTGCCAGCAGTTTAACTGGGACCCAGTACTTC. Translation gives CASSLTGTQYF.